Shown below are 10 T cell receptor beta chains from a single sample sequenced in a study of T cells in tumors after PD-1 blockade. Sequenced by immunoSEQ multiplex PCR; TCRdb stores in-frame clones only, minus some. The sample yields tens of thousands of clones, about three quarters seen once. The sample consisted of PBMCs, taken before anti-PD-1 treatment. Every receptor here comes from a human donor with basal cell carcinoma.

The chain is built from TRBV2 and TRBJ2-7, with 8 bases aligning to TRBD1. V lost 11 bases, J lost 4 bases, and 4 bases stayed unmatched. This CDR3 has 11 residues. Germline V gene sequence: CDR1 SNHLY, CDR2 FYNNEI. The CDR3 region has the DNA TGTGCCGGGGGGACAGGATACGAGCAGTACTTC. Protein sequence: CAGGTGYEQYF.

The CDR3 loop reads CASSSWTGAIGEQYF. CDR3 coding DNA: TGTGCCAGCAGCTCATGGACAGGGGCAATTGGCGAGCAGTACTTC. The chain is built from TRBV13 and TRBJ2-7, with TRBD1 matching 9 bases. The germline CDR1 and CDR2 sequences are PRHDT and FYEKMQ (reference sequence). The CDR3 contains 15 residues. The V and J ends lost 4 bases and 6 bases, in that order; junction bases with no gene match: 10.

DNA for the CDR3: TGTGCCAGCAGTTACTCTCGCCGTTTGGCCAACGTCCTGACTTTC. Protein sequence: CASSYSRRLANVLTF. V and J are TRBV6-2 or TRBV6-3 and TRBJ2-6; D unclear. Per the germline V gene, CDR1 is MNHEY and CDR2 is SVGEGT. CDR3 length: 15 amino acids. V gave up 0 bases and J gave up 6 bases, with 9 bases separating them.

This sequence joins TRBV18 and TRBJ2-1, with 11 bases lining up with TRBD2. Germline trimming cut 3 bases from V and 13 bases from J; bases unmatched to any gene: 8. Germline V CDR1 and CDR2: KGHSH, LQKENI. The CDR3 contains 14 residues. The CDR3 is CASSPTETSGGQFF. CDR3 bases: TGTGCCAGCTCACCGACAGAAACTAGCGGGGGACAGTTCTTC. Drawing the rest from reference TRBV18 and TRBJ2-1, the complete variable domain is NAGVMQNPRHLVRRRGQEARLRCSPMKGHSHVYWYRQLPEEGLKFMVYLQKENIIDESGMPKERFSAEFPKEGPSILRIQQVVRGDSAAYFCASSPTETSGGQFFGPGTRLTVL.

This rearrangement joins TRBV29-1 to TRBJ2-5, with 8 bases matching TRBD2. The V gene end was trimmed by 7 bases and the J gene end by 5 bases; junction bases not matched to a gene: 6. CDR3 length: 12 amino acids. Germline CDR1 reads SQVTM; CDR2 reads ANQGSEA. The CDR3 DNA reads as TGCAGCGGACGGACTAGCCGGGAGACCCAGTACTTC. As protein: CSGRTSRETQYF.

J is TRBJ2-1 and V is TRBV18; TRBD1 matches at 9 bases. Per the germline V gene, CDR1 is KGHSH and CDR2 is LQKENI. Trimming cost V 4 bases and J 1 base; bases outside gene matches: 2. The CDR3 has 15 amino acids. The CDR3 DNA is TGTGCCAGCTCACACGGACAGGGGTCCTACAATGAGCAGTTCTTC. This encodes CASSHGQGSYNEQFF.

V gene TRBV2 combines with J gene TRBJ2-1; weak D call: TRBD1 (6 bases). Trimming removed 5 bases at V and 3 bases at J, with 14 bases between. This CDR3 comprises 15 residues. Per the germline V gene, CDR1 is SNHLY and CDR2 is FYNNEI. The chain's CDR3 is CASSPSRGFYNEQFF. The CDR3, as DNA: TGTGCCAGCAGTCCTAGCAGGGGTTTCTACAATGAGCAGTTCTTC.

The chain uses TRBV6-5 and TRBJ1-3; no clear D. Germline CDR1 and CDR2: MNHEY and SVGAGI. Trimming removed 4 bases at V and 7 bases at J, with 17 bases between. The CDR3 is 15 amino acids. The CDR3 spells CASSLSAEVRNTIYF. CDR3 in DNA: TGTGCCAGCAGTTTGTCTGCGGAGGTACGGAACACCATATATTTT.

The rearrangement joins TRBV6-2 or TRBV6-3 to TRBJ2-1; D ambiguous. V shed 0 bases and J shed 6 bases, with 6 bases lying between them. Germline V gives CDR1 MNHEY, CDR2 SVGEGT. CDR3 length equals 13 residues. CDR3 DNA sequence: TGTGCCAGCAGTTACTCCGCAGGCAATGAGCAGTTCTTC. It translates to CASSYSAGNEQFF.

This clone was seen once. The CDR3 DNA sequence: TGCGCCAGCAGTGACAGGGTGGGCACTGAAGCTTTCTTT. This encodes CASSDRVGTEAFF. The chain links TRBV10-1 to TRBJ1-1, with D perhaps matching TRBD1 (5 bases). Trimming left V 3 bases short and J 4 bases short, with 9 bases between. Per germline, CDR1 WNHNN and CDR2 SYGVQD (reference sequence). This CDR3 is 13 amino acids long.